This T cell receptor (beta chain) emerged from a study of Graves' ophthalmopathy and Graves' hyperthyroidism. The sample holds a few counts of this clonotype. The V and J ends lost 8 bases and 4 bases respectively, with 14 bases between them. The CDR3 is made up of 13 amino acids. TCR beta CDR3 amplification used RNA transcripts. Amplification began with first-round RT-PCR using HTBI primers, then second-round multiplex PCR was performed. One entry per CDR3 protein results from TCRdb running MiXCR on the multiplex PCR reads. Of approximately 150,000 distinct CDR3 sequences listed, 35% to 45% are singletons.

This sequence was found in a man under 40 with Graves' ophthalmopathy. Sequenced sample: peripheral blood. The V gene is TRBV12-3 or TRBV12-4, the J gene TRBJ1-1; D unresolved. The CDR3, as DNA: TGTGCCAGCGCCAGACCTCGCGGCACTGAAGCTTTCTTT. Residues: CASARPRGTEAFF.